This T cell receptor beta chain was sequenced during a study of cytomegalovirus exposure and HLA in healthy donors. Study results and limitations: Later findings reportedly placed an Asian-associated ancestry cluster below the approximately 630-donor mean for N-insertions. Later analysis found that TCR beta chains associated with HLA were more clonally expanded than other, equally common chains.

The PCR was carried out with 60 Vbeta primers and 13 Jbeta primers. Produced via immunoSEQ multiplex PCR; TCRdb's table is partial and in-frame only. This sample carries more than 85,000 clones, roughly 84% of them seen once, and the ten largest clones take about 6.8%. This CDR3 has 16 amino acids. Germline V gene data show CDR1 as MNHNY and CDR2 as SVGAGI (reference sequence). Unmatched junction bases numbered 7, after V lost 0 bases and J lost 7 bases. A few counts support this clone. Its antigen is as yet unknown. The TCR sequence derives from a man aged 25-40 years in good health and CMV-seropositive. The V and J genes are TRBV6-6 and TRBJ2-1; 9 bases are shared with TRBD1. Sequenced material: PBMCs. CDR3 sequence: CASSYSGGQGLNEQFF. Here the CDR3 DNA reads TGTGCCAGCAGTTACTCGGGGGGACAGGGTCTTAATGAGCAGTTCTTC.